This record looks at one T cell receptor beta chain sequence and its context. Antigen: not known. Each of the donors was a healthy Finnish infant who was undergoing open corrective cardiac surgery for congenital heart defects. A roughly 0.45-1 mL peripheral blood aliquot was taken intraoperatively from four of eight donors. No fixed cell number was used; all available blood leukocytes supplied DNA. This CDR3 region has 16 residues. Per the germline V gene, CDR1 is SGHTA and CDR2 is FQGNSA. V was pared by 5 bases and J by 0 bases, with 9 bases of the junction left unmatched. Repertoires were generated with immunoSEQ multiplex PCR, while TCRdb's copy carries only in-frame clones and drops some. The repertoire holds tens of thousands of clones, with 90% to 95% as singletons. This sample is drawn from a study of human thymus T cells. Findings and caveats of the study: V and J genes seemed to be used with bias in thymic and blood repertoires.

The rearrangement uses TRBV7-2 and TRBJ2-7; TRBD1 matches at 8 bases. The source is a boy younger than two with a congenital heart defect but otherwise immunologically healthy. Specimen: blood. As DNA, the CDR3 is TGTGCCAGCAGCCCTCAGGGGGCAGGTCACTCCTACGAGCAGTACTTC. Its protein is CASSPQGAGHSYEQYF.